Shown below are 14 T cell receptor beta chains from a single sample sequenced in a study of T cell clonality in common variable immunodeficiency. Profiled with immunoSEQ multiplex PCR; TCRdb holds only in-frame clones, not every one. The counts give about 33,000 clones, none of them seen only once; about 6.7% is held by the top ten. Study-wide points: Fewer deletions and N-nucleotide insertions were reportedly seen in common variable immunodeficiency TCR beta sequences.

Their cognate antigens are unknown. Sequencing input: peripheral blood mononuclear cells. The receptors derive from a human donor with common variable immunodeficiency.

As concerns this clone: Read coverage stops 3 residues before the CDR3 terminus; the germline J gene supplies the remainder. The V and J genes are TRBV2 and TRBJ2-7, with no clear D. CDR1 SNHLY and CDR2 FYNNEI come from the germline V gene. V was clipped by 1 base and J by 0 bases, with 10 bases between them. This CDR3 is 15 amino acids long. The CDR3 sequence: CASSEVQGLSYEQYF. The part of the CDR3 DNA that was read is TGTGCCAGCAGTGAAGTGCAAGGGCTCTCCTACGAG.

This clone was seen only a few times. Coverage ceases 3 residues before the CDR3 finishes, and the germline J gene fills in the end. This chain joins TRBV5-1 and TRBJ2-3; D may be TRBD2 (5 bases). This CDR3 is 15 amino acids long. Germline V CDR1 and CDR2: SGHRS, YFSETQ. The V end lost 3 bases, the J end lost 0 bases, and 11 bases lay between the germline ends. CDR3 DNA, as far as it was read: TGCGCCAGCAGCTCGTCTCTAGCTAGCACAGATACG. It is translated as CASSSSLASTDT. The CDR3 as a whole reads CASSSSLASTDTQYF. Filled out from reference TRBV5-1 and TRBJ2-3, the complete variable domain reads KAGVTQTPRYLIKTRGQQVTLSCSPISGHRSVSWYQQTPGQGLQFLFEYFSETQRNKGNFPGRFSGRQFSNSRSEMNVSTLELGDSALYLCASSSSLASTDTQYFGPGTRLTVL.

This clone was seen repeatedly, ten times or more. Read data end 3 residues before the CDR3 end; the end is taken from the germline J gene. J is TRBJ2-7 and V is TRBV14; D gene uncertain. From germline, CDR1 is SGHDN and CDR2 FVKESK. V lost 1 base to trimming and J lost 5 bases, with 15 bases between them. CDR3 length: 15 residues. The CDR3 bases that were read are TGTGCCAGCAGCCAAGTGTCCAGGAAACTCCACGAG. This gives the protein CASSQVSRKLHE. The entire CDR3 protein reads CASSQVSRKLHEQYF.

This clone was recorded a few times. The read finishes 3 residues shy of the CDR3 end, and the germline J gene is used to complete it. The chain carries TRBV2 and TRBJ1-1; D perhaps matches TRBD1 (5 bases). This CDR3 comprises 12 residues. From germline, CDR1 is SNHLY and CDR2 FYNNEI. Trimming cost V 7 bases and J 3 bases, with 9 bases left between them. The DNA read from the CDR3 is TGTGCCAGCAAATGGGGGGACACTGAA. Encoded protein: CASKWGDTE. The CDR3 as a whole reads CASKWGDTEAFF.

At least ten counts were recorded for this clone. The missing CDR3 end, 3 residues past where the read stops, is filled in from the germline J gene. The chain uses TRBV7-8 and TRBJ1-2; 9 nucleotides align to TRBD1. The V gene end was trimmed by 6 bases and the J gene end by 4 bases; junction bases not matched to a gene: 9. This CDR3 has 15 amino acids. Looked up from germline, CDR1 is SGHVS and CDR2 is FQNEAQ. The part of the CDR3 DNA that was read is TGTGCCAGCAGTTCTTTGGGACAGGGCCTCTATGGC. Amino acid sequence: CASSSLGQGLYG. The whole CDR3 sequence reads CASSSLGQGLYGYTF.

As concerns this clone: The read stops 3 residues short of the end of the CDR3; the missing end is completed from the germline J gene. This chain links TRBV18 with TRBJ1-1; D ambiguous. The CDR3 extends over 11 amino acids. Germline lookup yields CDR1 KGHSH and CDR2 LQKENI. Incomplete CDR3 DNA: TGTGCCAGCTCGCTCGGCGGAGGA. Its protein product is CASSLGGG. The complete CDR3 reads CASSLGGGAFF.

Ten or more counts support this clone. The read is 3 residues too short to cover the CDR3 end, so that end is filled in from the germline J gene. Different DNA sequences within this sample yield the same CDR3. V and J are TRBV19 and TRBJ1-2; 7 positions agree with TRBD1. V was pared by 7 bases and J by 5 bases, with 7 bases of the junction left unmatched. From germline, CDR1 is LNHDA and CDR2 SQIVND (reference sequence). The CDR3 consists of 13 residues. The CDR3 DNA, read in part, is TGTGCCAGTAAGGGGGACAGACCTTATGGC. It encodes CASKGDRPYG. From start to end, the CDR3 is CASKGDRPYGYTF.

This clone was seen a few times. Read coverage stops 3 residues before the CDR3 terminus; the germline J gene supplies the remainder. The chain couples TRBV20-1 to TRBJ2-7; 12 bases match TRBD1. Looked up from germline, CDR1 is DFQATT and CDR2 is SNEGSKA (reference sequence). The CDR3 is 14 amino acids. J lost 6 bases, V lost 0 bases, and 3 bases had no gene match. The sequenced CDR3 bases are TGCAGTGCTAGAGATCGGGACAGGGGGCTCGAG. This sequence encodes CSARDRDRGLE. The full CDR3 is CSARDRDRGLEQYF.

The CDR3 sequence: CSGAGLAPRNEQFF. Partial CDR3 DNA: TGCAGTGGGGCGGGACTAGCGCCACGCAATGAG. This chain links TRBV20-1 with TRBJ2-1; 10 bases fit TRBD2. The CDR3 end lies 3 residues beyond the end of the read and is filled in from the germline J gene. Germline loops: CDR1 DFQATT, CDR2 SNEGSKA (reference sequence). CDR3 size: 14 residues. V trimming: 7 bases; J trimming: 6 bases; junction bases outside the gene matches: 9.

Note on this clone: The observed sequence ends 3 residues before the CDR3 terminus, with the missing tail filled in from the germline J gene. The chain recombines TRBV6-1 with TRBJ1-2; 7 bases line up with TRBD1. The V gene's germline CDR1 is MNHNS and CDR2 SASEGT. The CDR3 covers 14 residues. V trimming: 3 bases; J trimming: 3 bases; junction bases outside the gene matches: 4. The CDR3 spells CASSETGRDYGYTF. Partial CDR3 DNA: TGTGCCAGCAGTGAGACAGGGCGGGACTATGGC.

This clone was detected only a few times. The read ends 3 residues before the CDR3 terminus; that terminus is restored from the germline J gene. The chain combines TRBV19 with TRBJ1-6; D remains ambiguous. Trimming removed 3 bases from V and 10 bases from J, with 7 bases in between. In germline, CDR1 is LNHDA, CDR2 SQIVND (reference sequence). CDR3 size: 12 residues. The sequenced CDR3 bases are TGTGCCAGTAGTATGTCAGAGTCACCC. It translates to CASSMSESP. The full CDR3 reads CASSMSESPLHF.

Comments on this clone: Read data end 3 residues before the CDR3 end; the end is taken from the germline J gene. This chain links TRBV2 with TRBJ2-5, with D perhaps TRBD2 (6 bases). Germline loops: CDR1 SNHLY, CDR2 FYNNEI. The CDR3 contains 15 residues. V lost 6 bases and J 3 bases, leaving 17 bases between the germline ends. The covered CDR3 bases are TGTGCCAGCAGGGGGCGAGGGGCGGGGAAAGAGACC. It specifies CASRGRGAGKET. The full CDR3 protein reads CASRGRGAGKETQYF.

Notes on this clone: Coverage ceases 3 residues before the CDR3 finishes, and the germline J gene fills in the end. V is TRBV6-1 and J is TRBJ2-7, with 9 bases lining up with TRBD2. V was clipped by 4 bases and J by 4 bases; unmatched bases: 5. This CDR3 has 14 residues. Germline values: CDR1 MNHNS, CDR2 SASEGT. The part of the CDR3 DNA that was read is TGTGCCAGCAGTGGGCGGGGGGGATTGTACGAG. Its protein product is CASSGRGGLYE. The full CDR3 reads CASSGRGGLYEQYF.

This clone was counted at least ten times. From the germline J gene comes the end of the CDR3, since the read stops 3 residues before it. The chain employs TRBV2 and TRBJ2-7, with 8 bases fitting TRBD1. With 4 bases clipped from V and 5 bases from J, the junction kept 4 bases outside the gene matches. The CDR3 totals 13 residues. Germline V gives CDR1 SNHLY, CDR2 FYNNEI. The CDR3 DNA, read in part, is TGTGCCAGCAGTGCCCTGACAGGGGACGAG. This sequence encodes CASSALTGDE. The CDR3, in full, reads CASSALTGDEQYF.